Following are 19 T cell receptor beta chains from one sample sequenced in a study of T cells in Graves' hyperthyroidism and ophthalmopathy. Amplified TCR beta CDR3 regions derived from RNA transcripts. First-round RT-PCR of the TCR CDR3 relied on the HTBI primer set. TCRdb re-analysed the multiplex PCR reads in MiXCR, keeping a single row per CDR3 protein. The table has some 700,000 distinct CDR3 sequences, 17% seen once. Sample: blood. Source of these receptors: a man between 45 and 60 years old with Graves' hyperthyroidism.

The CDR3, as DNA: TGTGCCAGCAGCTTTCGCTGGGGGACAGGGGGGAACACTGAAGCTTTCTTT. The encoded protein is CASSFRWGTGGNTEAFF. The chain is built from TRBV7-2 and TRBJ1-1, with TRBD1 matching over 11 bases. With 3 bases clipped from V and 1 base from J, the junction kept 7 bases outside the gene matches. The CDR3 runs to 17 residues. The germline V gene has CDR1 SGHTA and CDR2 FQGNSA. Full variable domain (missing parts from reference TRBV7-2 and TRBJ1-1): GAGVSQSPSNKVTEKGKDVELRCDPISGHTALYWYRQSLGQGLEFLIYFQGNSAPDKSGLPSDRFSAERTGGSVSTLTIQRTQQEDSAVYLCASSFRWGTGGNTEAFFGQGTRLTVV.

This clonotype was seen only a few times. The J gene is TRBJ1-3, the V gene TRBV7-9; D unclear. Trimming took off 3 bases at V and 0 bases at J, with 9 bases between the two ends. Looked up from germline, CDR1 is SEHNR and CDR2 is FQNEAQ (reference sequence). There are 15 residues in the CDR3. In DNA form, the CDR3 reads TGTGCCAGCAGCTTGGGCGACTTCTCTGGAAACACCATATATTTT. Translation gives CASSLGDFSGNTIYF.

This clonotype was detected many times. The chain carries TRBV27 and TRBJ1-1; D is ambiguous. Per the germline V gene, CDR1 is MNHEY and CDR2 is SMNVEV (reference sequence). The CDR3 runs to 19 residues. V was shortened by 8 bases and J by 1 base, with 29 bases between the two germline ends. The CDR3 DNA is TGTGCCAGCGGTCCATATCCCAGATCGAGGGTTGAGAGGAACACTGAAGCTTTCTTT. The encoded protein is CASGPYPRSRVERNTEAFF.

This clonotype was found a few times. The V gene is TRBV28, the J gene TRBJ1-5; 7 bases agree with TRBD1. CDR3 length equals 14 residues. Germline CDR1 is MDHEN and CDR2 is SYDVKM. V was clipped by 6 bases and J by 5 bases; unmatched bases: 7. CDR3 nucleotides: TGTGCCAGCAGGGGACCGGGACAGTATCAGCCCCAGCATTTT. Translated: CASRGPGQYQPQHF.

Many counts were recorded for this clonotype. V gene TRBV27 combines with J gene TRBJ2-1, with TRBD2 matching over 16 bases. Per the germline V gene, CDR1 is MNHEY and CDR2 is SMNVEV (reference sequence). J lost 7 bases, V lost 6 bases, and 6 bases had no gene match. There are 16 residues in the CDR3. This CDR3 is CASRFGTSGRENEQFF. Here the CDR3 DNA reads TGTGCCAGCAGATTCGGGACTAGCGGGAGGGAGAATGAGCAGTTCTTC.

This sequence joins TRBV11-2 and TRBJ1-1; D unresolved. V lost 2 bases, J lost 5 bases, and 15 bases lay in between. CDR3 length equals 15 residues. Looked up from germline, CDR1 is SGHAT and CDR2 is FQNNGV. The DNA of the CDR3 is TGTGCCAGCAGCTTAATTGTTTGGGGAGGGACTGAAGCTTTCTTT. As protein: CASSLIVWGGTEAFF.

This clonotype was counted a few times. The V call is TRBV20-1, the J call TRBJ2-7, with 7 bases fitting TRBD2. The germline V gene encodes CDR1 DFQATT and CDR2 SNEGSKA (reference sequence). This CDR3 is built from 16 residues. V lost 2 bases and J lost 7; bases outside the gene matches: 17. The CDR3 DNA sequence: TGCAGTGCTAGACGGGACTACCAATCACCTACGAAGGAGCAGTACTTC. It codes for CSARRDYQSPTKEQYF.

The chain is built from TRBV6-1 and TRBJ2-1; maybe TRBD1 (6 bases). V was clipped by 6 bases and J by 7 bases, with 10 bases between them. The germline V gene has CDR1 MNHNS and CDR2 SASEGT. The CDR3 is 12 amino acids. The CDR3, as DNA: TGTGCCAGCAGGAAGCAGGGGAATGAGCAGTTCTTC. Encoded protein: CASRKQGNEQFF.

This clonotype has at least ten counts. The rearrangement links TRBV27 to TRBJ1-2; no definite D call. V shed 4 bases and J shed 4 bases, with 10 bases lying between them. CDR3 length: 13 residues. CDR1 is MNHEY, CDR2 SMNVEV, per germline (reference sequence). As DNA, the CDR3 is TGTGCCAGCAGTTGGAGTGGGTCCTATGGCTACACCTTC. This translates into CASSWSGSYGYTF.

This clonotype was observed at least ten times. V is TRBV28 and J is TRBJ2-5, with a possible D match to TRBD2 (6 bases). Germline V gene data show CDR1 as MDHEN and CDR2 as SYDVKM. The CDR3 extends over 16 amino acids. Trimming took 4 bases from V and 5 from J, leaving 20 bases between them. The chain's CDR3 is CASSSSWRGEGETQYF. CDR3 sequence (DNA): TGTGCCAGCAGTTCCTCTTGGCGGGGTGAGGGGGAGACCCAGTACTTC.

The chain has TRBV10-3 and TRBJ2-7; a weak D match, TRBD2 (5 bases). Germline CDR1 is ENHRY and CDR2 is SYGVKD. The CDR3 is 14 residues long. Trimming cost V 9 bases and J 2 bases, with 17 bases left between them. The CDR3 nucleotides read TGTGCCATTCAACCGGGAACCGAGACCTACGAGCAGTACTTC. Translated, it gives CAIQPGTETYEQYF.

The rearrangement joins TRBV6-2 or TRBV6-3 to TRBJ2-7, with D perhaps matching TRBD2 (6 bases). Germline V gene data show CDR1 as MNHEY and CDR2 as SVGEGT. V lost 2 bases, J lost 7 bases, and 12 bases lay in between. The CDR3 length is 13 residues. CDR3 region: CASSYGTYEEQYF. The CDR3 DNA sequence: TGTGCCAGCAGTTACGGGACTTATGAGGAGCAGTACTTC.

The chain is built from TRBV5-8 and TRBJ2-3; D is uncertain. Germline CDR1 and CDR2: SGHTS and YDEGEE. The CDR3 runs 13 residues. V gave up 4 bases and J gave up 7 bases, with 13 bases separating them. DNA for the CDR3: TGTGCCAGCAGCCGAAGGTACAGTAATACGCAGTATTTT. Translation: CASSRRYSNTQYF.

The chain recombines TRBV4-1 with TRBJ1-1; D is unclear. Germline CDR1 reads MGHRA; CDR2 reads YSYEKL. The CDR3 consists of 15 residues. V lost 2 bases and J lost 5, with 15 bases in between. CDR3 sequence reads: CASSQPWRERTEAFF. CDR3 nucleotides: TGCGCCAGCAGCCAACCGTGGAGGGAAAGGACTGAAGCTTTCTTT.

The V call is TRBV5-1, the J call TRBJ2-3; D is ambiguous. The J call is in doubt because the DNA end fits TRBJ1-5 better. Germline CDR1 is SGHRS and CDR2 is YFSETQ. There are 13 residues in the CDR3. CDR3 in amino acids: CASSPDREDTQHF. As DNA, the CDR3 is TGCGCCAGCAGCCCCGACCGAGAGGATACGCAGCATTTT.

This clonotype has just a few counts. The chain couples TRBV27 to TRBJ1-5; tentative D call: TRBD1 (5 bases). The CDR3 covers 14 residues. Germline V gene lookup returns CDR1 MNHEY and CDR2 SMNVEV (reference sequence). Trimming took 3 bases from V and 7 from J, leaving 13 bases between them. The CDR3 DNA sequence: TGTGCCAGCAGTTTGGGGGGGAGCGGCCAGCCCCAGCATTTT. Translated, it gives CASSLGGSGQPQHF.

The chain links TRBV11-3 to TRBJ1-4; D call uncertain. Trimming removed 1 base from V and 0 bases from J, with 21 bases in between. The CDR3 consists of 20 residues. From germline, CDR1 is SGHNT and CDR2 YENEEA. The CDR3 reads CASSLARRTPEIATNEKLFF. The DNA for the CDR3 is TGTGCCAGCAGCTTAGCTAGACGGACGCCAGAAATAGCAACTAATGAAAAACTGTTTTTT.

This clonotype has at least ten counts. The CDR3 bases are TGCGCCAGCAGCTTGACAGGCGGTGAAACTGAAGCTTTCTTT. As protein: CASSLTGGETEAFF. J is TRBJ1-1 and V is TRBV5-1, with D perhaps TRBD1 (5 bases). Germline loops: CDR1 SGHRS, CDR2 YFSETQ. V dropped 1 base and J dropped 5 bases, with 12 bases sitting between them. The CDR3 sequence is 14 residues long. Full variable domain (missing parts from reference TRBV5-1 and TRBJ1-1): KAGVTQTPRYLIKTRGQQVTLSCSPISGHRSVSWYQQTPGQGLQFLFEYFSETQRNKGNFPGRFSGRQFSNSRSEMNVSTLELGDSALYLCASSLTGGETEAFFGQGTRLTVV.

The J gene is TRBJ2-1, the V gene TRBV11-2; 12 bases map to TRBD2. After removal of 5 bases from V and 8 bases from J, the junction contained 7 bases not matched to a gene. CDR3 length: 15 amino acids. Germline V gene sequence: CDR1 SGHAT, CDR2 FQNNGV. CDR3 nucleotide sequence: TGTGCCAGCAGCCTGACTAGCGGGAGTAGGGATGAGCAGTTCTTC. Its protein product is CASSLTSGSRDEQFF.